This T cell receptor beta chain was captured in a study of shared clonotypes between healthy human individuals. Study-level results: Sequencing of the sorted subsets was shown by rarefaction to be incomplete despite large depth. Around 5% of naive CD4 clonotypes were common to a handful of donors.

Authors' methods: Junction-only immunoSEQ sequences carried no quality scores, so filtering differed. Libraries were prepared by immunoSEQ multiplex PCR; TCRdb keeps only in-frame clonotypes and omits some of them. The DNA was the basis for D and trimming; V, J and clone size are from that table. The sample has approximately 590,000 clones, roughly 95% seen once. Looked up from germline, CDR1 is SGDLS and CDR2 is YYNGEE. The CDR3 loop spans 14 amino acids. V lost 3 bases to trimming and J lost 5 bases, with 13 bases between them. A remark on this clone: Its antigen is unknown.

CD45RO-negative, CCR7-positively selected cells formed the naive CD8 fraction, excluding terminally differentiated effector memory CD45RA+ cells. The donors were adults (healthy and HIV-negative) with no recent acute infections or vaccinations. The TCR sequence derives from a woman aged 25 to 45 in good health. Specimen: naive CD8+ T cells sorted from blood. The rearrangement links TRBV9 to TRBJ2-3; weak D call: TRBD2 (6 bases). CDR3 bases: TGTGCCAGCAGCGAAGCGGGTGGTCAAGATACGCAGTATTTT. It yields the protein CASSEAGGQDTQYF.